This TCR beta chain was identified during a study of CD8 T cells in ankylosing spondylitis. V was clipped by 2 bases and J by 8 bases; unmatched bases: 11. CDR1 is MRHNA, CDR2 SNTAGT, per germline. This CDR3 has 17 residues. A quantitative 5'-RACE method, one with molecular barcodes, was used to make TCR beta libraries. TCRdb re-analysed the 5' RACE reads in MiXCR, keeping a single row per CDR3 protein. Seen here are about 330,000 distinct CDR3 sequences, 7.5% to 9% observed once, and the top ten hold about 15%. Regarding the study as a whole: Enrichment of disease-linked clones was reportedly significant in matched ankylosing spondylitis synovial fluid. Among TCR beta sequences, a motif of about 8 highly homologous variants appeared characteristic of ankylosing spondylitis blood. With a CD8+ phenotype, disease-linked clones were relatively rare in peripheral blood.

This clonotype was picked up many times. What it binds is unknown. The source is a male donor with ankylosing spondylitis. Sequencing was performed on blood, either unsorted or a sorted T cell fraction (not recorded which). This chain uses TRBV6-4 with TRBJ2-1; 11 nucleotides line up with TRBD2. The CDR3 loop reads CASSDTLLAGGLYEQFF. The CDR3 region has the DNA TGTGCCAGCAGTGACACTCTTCTAGCGGGGGGTTTGTATGAGCAGTTCTTC.